The T cell receptor beta chain under discussion was sequenced for a study of blood T cell repertoires in COVID-19. Study as a whole: Acute and convalescent COVID-19 specimens originated in the United States, Italy and Spain. PBMCs, B-cell-depleted T cells, or T cells provided the cDNA or gDNA that made up the material.

This CDR3 region has 15 residues. Losses at the gene ends were 6 bases for V and 2 bases for J; bases not matched to a gene: 5. Germline CDR1 MNHEY, CDR2 SVGAGI. Authors' processing steps: Amplifying reference gene primers gave estimates of nucleated cell counts. Generated by immunoSEQ multiplex PCR, the TCRdb table keeps only in-frame clones and is missing some. Clone size and V and J calls were adopted from that table, with D and trimming inferred from the DNA. Here the sample spans around 150,000 clones, roughly 84% being singletons. This chain connects TRBV6-5 to TRBJ2-3, with 10 positions matching TRBD2. Sample: peripheral blood. The receptor was derived from a man aged 65 to 85 with acute or convalescent COVID-19. CDR3 DNA sequence: TGTGCCAGCAGCCGACTAGCGGGCCTCACAGATACGCAGTATTTT. Its protein is CASSRLAGLTDTQYF.